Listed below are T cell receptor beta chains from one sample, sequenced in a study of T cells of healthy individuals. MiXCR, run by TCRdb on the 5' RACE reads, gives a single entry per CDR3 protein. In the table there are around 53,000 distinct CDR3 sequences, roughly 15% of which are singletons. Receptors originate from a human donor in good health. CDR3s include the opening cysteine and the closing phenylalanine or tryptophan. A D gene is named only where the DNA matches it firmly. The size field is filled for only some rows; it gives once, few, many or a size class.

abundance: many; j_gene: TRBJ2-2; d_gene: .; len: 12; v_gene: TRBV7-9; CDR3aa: CASQGNTGELFF; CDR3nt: TGTGCCAGCCAGGGTAACACCGGGGAGCTGTTTTTT
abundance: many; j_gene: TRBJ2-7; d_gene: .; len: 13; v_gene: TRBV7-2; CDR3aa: CASSLGLLREQYF; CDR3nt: TGTGCCAGCAGCCTAGGATTACTCCGCGAGCAGTACTTC
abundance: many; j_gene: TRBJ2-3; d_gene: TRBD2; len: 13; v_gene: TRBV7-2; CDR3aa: CAGAGVGGDTQYF; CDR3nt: TGTGCCGGAGCGGGGGTCGGGGGAGATACGCAGTATTTT
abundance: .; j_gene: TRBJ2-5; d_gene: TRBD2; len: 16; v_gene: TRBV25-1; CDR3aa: CASSESWRGVQETQYF; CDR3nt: TGTGCCAGCAGTGAATCTTGGCGGGGGGTCCAAGAGACCCAGTACTTC
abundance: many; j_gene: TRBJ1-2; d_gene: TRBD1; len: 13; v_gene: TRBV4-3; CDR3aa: CASSRGQGASYTF; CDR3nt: TGCGCCAGCAGCCGCGGACAGGGGGCAAGCTACACCTTC
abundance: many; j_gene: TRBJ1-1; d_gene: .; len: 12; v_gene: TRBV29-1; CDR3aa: CSSTEGNTEAFF; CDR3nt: TGCAGCTCCACTGAGGGGAACACTGAAGCTTTCTTT
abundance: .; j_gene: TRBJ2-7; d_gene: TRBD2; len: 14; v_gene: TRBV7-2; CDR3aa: CASSPWGGAYEQYF; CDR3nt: TGTGCCAGCAGCCCATGGGGGGGGGCCTACGAGCAGTACTTC
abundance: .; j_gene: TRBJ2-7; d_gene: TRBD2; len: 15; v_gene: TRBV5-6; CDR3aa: CASSPSGGVPYEQYF; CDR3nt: TGTGCCAGCAGCCCTAGCGGGGGTGTACCCTACGAGCAGTACTTC
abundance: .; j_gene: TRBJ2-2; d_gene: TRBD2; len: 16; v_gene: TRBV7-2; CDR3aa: CASSPPSGLNTGELFF; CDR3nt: TGTGCCAGCAGCCCCCCTAGCGGACTGAACACCGGGGAGCTGTTTTTT
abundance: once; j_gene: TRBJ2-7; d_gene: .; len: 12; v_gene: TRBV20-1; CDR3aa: CSARGAVQEQYF; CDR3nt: TGCAGTGCTAGAGGGGCAGTACAAGAGCAGTACTTC
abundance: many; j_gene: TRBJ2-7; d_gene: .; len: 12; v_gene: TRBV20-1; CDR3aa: CSARVGTYEQYF; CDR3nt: TGCAGTGCTAGAGTCGGGACCTACGAGCAGTACTTC
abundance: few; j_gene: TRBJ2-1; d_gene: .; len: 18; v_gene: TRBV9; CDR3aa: CASSVEPGRISGFNEQFF; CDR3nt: TGTGCCAGCAGCGTAGAGCCAGGGCGTATTAGCGGCTTCAATGAGCAGTTCTTC
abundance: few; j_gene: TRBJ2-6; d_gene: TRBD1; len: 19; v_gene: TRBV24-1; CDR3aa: CATSDPAWDRGPGANVLTF; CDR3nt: TGTGCCACCAGTGATCCTGCATGGGACAGGGGGCCAGGGGCCAACGTCCTGACTTTC
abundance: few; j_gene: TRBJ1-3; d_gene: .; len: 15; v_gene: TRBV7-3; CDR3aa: CASSFEGDSGNTIYF; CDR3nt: TGTGCCAGCAGCTTTGAAGGGGACTCTGGAAACACCATATATTTT
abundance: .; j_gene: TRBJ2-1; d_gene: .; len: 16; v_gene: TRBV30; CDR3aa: CAWSPKGGGGYNEQFF; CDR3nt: TGTGCCTGGAGTCCTAAGGGCGGAGGTGGTTACAATGAGCAGTTCTTC
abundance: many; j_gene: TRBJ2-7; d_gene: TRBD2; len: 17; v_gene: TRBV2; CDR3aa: CASSRRLAGGNSDEQYF; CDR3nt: TGTGCCAGCAGTCGTAGACTAGCGGGAGGTAACTCGGACGAGCAGTACTTC
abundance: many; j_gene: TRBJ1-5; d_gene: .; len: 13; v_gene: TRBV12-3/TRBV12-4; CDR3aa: CASNRDVNQPQHF; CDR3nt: TGTGCCAGCAATCGGGACGTCAATCAGCCCCAGCATTTT
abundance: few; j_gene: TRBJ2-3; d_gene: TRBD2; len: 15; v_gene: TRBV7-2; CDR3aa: CASSSGLASTDTQYF; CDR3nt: TGTGCCAGCAGCTCCGGACTAGCTAGCACAGATACGCAGTATTTT
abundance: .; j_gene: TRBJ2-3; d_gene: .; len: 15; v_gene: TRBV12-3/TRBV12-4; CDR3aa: CASSAGSGPTDTQYF; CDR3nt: TGTGCCAGCAGCGCGGGGAGCGGGCCCACAGATACGCAGTATTTT
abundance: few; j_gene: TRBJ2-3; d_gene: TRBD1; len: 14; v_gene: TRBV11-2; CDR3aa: CASSWTGSTDTQYF; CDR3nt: TGTGCCAGCAGCTGGACAGGGAGCACAGATACGCAGTATTTT
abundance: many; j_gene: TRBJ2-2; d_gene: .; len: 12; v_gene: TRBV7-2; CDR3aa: CASSWGTGELFF; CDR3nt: TGTGCCAGCAGTTGGGGGACCGGGGAGCTGTTTTTT
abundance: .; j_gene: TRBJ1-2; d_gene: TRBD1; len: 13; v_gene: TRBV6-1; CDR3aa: CASSERTGDGYTF; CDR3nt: TGTGCCAGCAGTGAGAGGACAGGGGATGGCTACACCTTC
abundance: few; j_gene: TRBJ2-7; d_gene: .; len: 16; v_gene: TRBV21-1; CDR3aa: CASSKDPTPMKYEQYF; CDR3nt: TGTGCCAGCAGCAAAGATCCGACTCCCATGAAGTACGAGCAGTACTTC
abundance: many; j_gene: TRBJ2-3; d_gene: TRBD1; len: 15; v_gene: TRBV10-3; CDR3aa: CAISEGDRNADTQYF; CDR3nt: TGTGCCATCAGTGAGGGGGACAGGAACGCAGATACGCAGTATTTT
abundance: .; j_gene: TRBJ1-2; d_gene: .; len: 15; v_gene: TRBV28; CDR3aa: CASHRVTAGNYGYTF; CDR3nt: TGTGCCAGCCACAGGGTGACAGCTGGGAACTATGGCTACACCTTC
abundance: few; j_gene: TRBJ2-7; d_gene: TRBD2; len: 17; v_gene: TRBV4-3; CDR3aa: CASSQSYVTSGQYEQYF; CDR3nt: TGCGCCAGCAGCCAATCCTATGTGACTAGCGGGCAGTACGAGCAGTACTTC
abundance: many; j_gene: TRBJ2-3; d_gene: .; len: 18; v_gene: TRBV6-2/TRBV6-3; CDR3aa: CASTPNWGERGDTDTQYF; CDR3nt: TGTGCCAGCACTCCCAACTGGGGGGAGAGGGGGGACACAGATACGCAGTATTTT
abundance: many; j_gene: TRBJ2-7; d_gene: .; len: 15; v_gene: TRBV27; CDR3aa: CASSALSSSPGEQYF; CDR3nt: TGTGCCAGCAGTGCCCTATCCAGCTCGCCGGGCGAGCAGTACTTC
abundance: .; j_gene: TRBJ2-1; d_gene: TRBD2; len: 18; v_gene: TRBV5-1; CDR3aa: CASRLGPSGGGAYNEQFF; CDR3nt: TGCGCCAGCAGGCTTGGTCCTAGCGGAGGCGGGGCCTACAATGAGCAGTTCTTC
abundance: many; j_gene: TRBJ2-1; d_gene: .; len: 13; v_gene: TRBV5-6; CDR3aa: CASSFSPVNEQFF; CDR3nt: TGTGCCAGCAGCTTCTCCCCGGTCAATGAGCAGTTCTTC
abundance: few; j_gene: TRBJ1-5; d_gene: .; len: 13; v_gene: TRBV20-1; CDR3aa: CSANPGSGQPQHF; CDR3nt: TGCAGTGCTAATCCAGGGTCAGGGCAGCCCCAGCATTTT
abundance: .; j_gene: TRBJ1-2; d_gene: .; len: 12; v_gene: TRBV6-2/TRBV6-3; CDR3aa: CASTTLNYGYTF; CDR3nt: TGTGCCAGCACCACACTTAACTATGGCTACACCTTC
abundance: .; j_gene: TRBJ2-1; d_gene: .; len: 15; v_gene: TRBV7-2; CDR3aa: CASSPTGGGKYEQFF; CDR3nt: TGTGCCAGCAGCCCTACGGGAGGGGGCAAATATGAGCAGTTCTTC
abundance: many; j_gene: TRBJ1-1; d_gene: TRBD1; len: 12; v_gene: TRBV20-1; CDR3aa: CSAQQGSTEAFF; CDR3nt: TGCAGTGCTCAACAGGGGTCCACTGAAGCTTTCTTT
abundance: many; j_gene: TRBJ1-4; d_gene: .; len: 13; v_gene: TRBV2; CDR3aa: CASKSGRGEKLFF; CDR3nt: TGTGCCAGCAAGTCAGGGAGAGGTGAAAAACTGTTTTTT
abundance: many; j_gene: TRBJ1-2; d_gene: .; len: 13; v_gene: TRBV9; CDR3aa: CASSVVKEPGYTF; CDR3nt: TGTGCCAGCAGCGTAGTCAAAGAGCCTGGCTACACCTTC
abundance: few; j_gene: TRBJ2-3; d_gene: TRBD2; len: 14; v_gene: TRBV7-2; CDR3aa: CASRLADGTDTQYF; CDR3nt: TGTGCCAGCCGTCTAGCGGACGGCACAGATACGCAGTATTTT
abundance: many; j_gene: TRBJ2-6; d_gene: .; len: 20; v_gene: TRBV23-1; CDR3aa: CASSQSRGSTGFAGANVLTF; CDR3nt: TGCGCCAGCAGTCAATCACGGGGGTCCACGGGGTTTGCTGGGGCCAACGTCCTGACTTTC
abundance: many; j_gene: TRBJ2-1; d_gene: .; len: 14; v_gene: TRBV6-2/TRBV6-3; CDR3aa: CASSYSKLRNEQFF; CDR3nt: TGTGCCAGCAGTTACTCGAAACTACGCAATGAGCAGTTCTTC
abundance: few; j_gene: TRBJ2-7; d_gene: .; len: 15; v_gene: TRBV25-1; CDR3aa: CASTGGTGISYEQYF; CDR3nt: TGTGCCAGCACCGGGGGGACAGGCATCTCCTACGAGCAGTACTTC
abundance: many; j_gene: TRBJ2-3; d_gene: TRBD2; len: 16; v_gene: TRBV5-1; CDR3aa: CASSLPGLAATDTQYF; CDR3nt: TGCGCCAGCAGCTTGCCGGGACTAGCGGCCACAGATACGCAGTATTTT
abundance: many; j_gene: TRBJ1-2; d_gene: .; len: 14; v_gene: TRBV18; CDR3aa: CASSLNRENYGYTF; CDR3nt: TGTGCCAGCTCACTCAACAGGGAGAACTATGGCTACACCTTC
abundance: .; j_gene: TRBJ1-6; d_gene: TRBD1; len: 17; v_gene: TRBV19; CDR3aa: CASSPWPRTGGDSPLHF; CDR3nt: TGTGCCAGTAGTCCTTGGCCCCGGACAGGGGGAGATTCACCCCTCCACTTT
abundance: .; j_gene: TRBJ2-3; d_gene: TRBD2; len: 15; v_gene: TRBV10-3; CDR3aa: CAISLAGPSADTQYF; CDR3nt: TGTGCCATCAGCCTAGCGGGACCCTCAGCAGATACGCAGTATTTT